This is a list of T cell receptor beta chains from one sample in a study of blood T cell repertoires in COVID-19. The repertoire was sequenced with immunoSEQ multiplex PCR; TCRdb's copy has only in-frame clones and lacks some. The table shows 350,000 or so clones, with roughly 90% occurring only once. The sequenced material came from PBMCs or T cells enriched from blood (not recorded which). The source is a young woman who had been exposed to COVID-19. Both conserved end residues are part of each CDR3. A D gene is named only where the DNA matches it firmly. The size entry is marked missing in some rows and otherwise reads once, few, many or a size class.

>TRBJ1-2|TRBV20-1|few|-
TGCAGTGCTGCCAAGGAGTATGGCTACACCTTC
CSAAKEYGYTF
>TRBJ1-1|TRBV11-3|-|-
TGTGCCAGCAGCCCCGCAGGGGTTACCACTGAAGCTTTCTTT
CASSPAGVTTEAFF
>TRBJ2-7|TRBV6-2/TRBV6-3|-|-
TGTGCCAGCAGTTTCCTCTGGGGGCATTACGAGCAGTACTTC
CASSFLWGHYEQYF
>TRBJ2-1|TRBV30|-|-
TGTGCCTGGATTCCCATAGCGGTACCTAACCACAATGAGCAGTTCTTC
CAWIPIAVPNHNEQFF
>TRBJ2-1|TRBV6-6|-|TRBD2
TGTGCCAGCAGTTATTCTCGACCGGGAGGGAACAATGAGCAGTTCTTC
CASSYSRPGGNNEQFF
>TRBJ2-7|TRBV28|-|-
TGTGCCAGCAGTTTCCGGGGACAAGCCTACGAGCAGTACTTC
CASSFRGQAYEQYF
>TRBJ2-3|TRBV11-1|-|TRBD2
TGTGCCAGCAGCTTAGGGACTAGCGGGAGTGTAGATACGCAGTATTTT
CASSLGTSGSVDTQYF
>TRBJ2-3|TRBV19|-|-
TGTGCCAGTCGTAACAGAGGCACAGATACGCAGTATTTT
CASRNRGTDTQYF
>TRBJ1-6|TRBV27|-|TRBD1
TGTGCCAGCAGTGCCTCGGGACAGGGAAGTTCACCCCTCCACTTT
CASSASGQGSSPLHF
>TRBJ2-5|TRBV19|-|-
TGTGCCAGTAGTATTCACGGACAGACCCAAGAGACCCAGTACTTC
CASSIHGQTQETQYF
>TRBJ2-3|TRBV9|-|TRBD2
TGTGCCAGCAGCGTAGGTCTAGCGGGAGTAGGCCGCCCAGATACGCAGTATTTT
CASSVGLAGVGRPDTQYF
>TRBJ2-1|TRBV3-1/TRBV3-2|-|TRBD1
TGTGCCAGCAGCCTTCGGGACAGGCTGTACAATGAGCAGTTCTTC
CASSLRDRLYNEQFF
>TRBJ1-1|TRBV28|once|-
TGTGCCAGCAGTCTCTCCGGGACTAGTGGCACTGAAGCTTTCTTT
CASSLSGTSGTEAFF
>TRBJ1-5|TRBV5-1|-|-
TGCGCCAGCAGCTTGGCCGGCAGGGATCAGCCCCAGCATTTT
CASSLAGRDQPQHF
>TRBJ1-5|TRBV11-2|-|-
TGTGCCAGCAGCCTTGCCCAGTCTCAGCCCCAGCATTTT
CASSLAQSQPQHF
>TRBJ1-2|TRBV7-6|once|-
TGTGCCAGCAGCTTAGACACAGGGCGAGATGACTATGGCTACACCTTC
CASSLDTGRDDYGYTF
>TRBJ2-7|TRBV27|-|-
TGTGCCAGCAGGCCCGACAGTAAAGTCTACGAGCAGTACTTC
CASRPDSKVYEQYF
>TRBJ1-2|TRBV20-1|-|-
TGCAGTGCTACGACAGACTATGGCTACACCTTC
CSATTDYGYTF
>TRBJ1-2|TRBV4-2|few|-
TGTGCCAGCAGCCAAGTTCAGGACTATGGCTACACCTTC
CASSQVQDYGYTF
>TRBJ1-5|TRBV2|-|-
TGTGCCAGCATGAGGGCCCGGGTCGCCTTCAATCAGCCCCAGCATTTT
CASMRARVAFNQPQHF
>TRBJ1-4|TRBV7-3|-|TRBD1
TGTGCCAGCAGCTTAGGGGGGACAGTTGGGGAAAAACTGTTTTTT
CASSLGGTVGEKLFF
>TRBJ1-3|TRBV19|-|-
TGTGCCAGTAGTATAGAATATCCTGGAAACACCATATATTTT
CASSIEYPGNTIYF
>TRBJ1-4|TRBV5-8|-|TRBD1
TGTGCCAGCAGCCTGGGGACAGGGGGCGCAGCGGATGAAAAACTGTTTTTT
CASSLGTGGAADEKLFF
>TRBJ1-1|TRBV10-3|-|TRBD1
TGTGCCATCAGAGAGGGACAGGACAACACTGAAGCTTTCTTT
CAIREGQDNTEAFF
>TRBJ2-3|TRBV29-1|-|-
TGCAGCGTTGATACCCCCGCAGGGAGCACAGATACGCAGTATTTT
CSVDTPAGSTDTQYF
>TRBJ2-1|TRBV19|-|-
TGTGCCAGTAGGACACAGACCTTGGCGGGTGAGCAGTTCTTC
CASRTQTLAGEQFF
>TRBJ2-1|TRBV5-4|few|TRBD2
TGTGCCAGCAGCTTGTTGGCGGGGACTAGCGGGAGAGGTGAGCAGTTCTTC
CASSLLAGTSGRGEQFF
>TRBJ1-2|TRBV12-5|once|TRBD1
TGTGCTAGTGGGATCGGACAGGGGATTAACTATGGCTACACCTTC
CASGIGQGINYGYTF
>TRBJ1-5|TRBV3-1/TRBV3-2|-|-
TGTGCCAGCAGCCAAGATTCAGGGGTTATCAGCAATCAGCCCCAGCATTTT
CASSQDSGVISNQPQHF